This TCR beta chain appears in the sequencing data of a study of shared clonotypes between healthy human individuals. V was shortened by 0 bases and J by 5 bases, with 4 bases between the two germline ends. The germline V gene encodes CDR1 SGHRS and CDR2 YFSETQ. The CDR3 runs 12 residues. Notes on the study in general: Rarefaction indicated that sorted-subset sequencing remained incomplete although depth was large. Represented diversity, genetic and exposure-history alike, was limited by few donors. Non-shared clonotypes had lower generation probabilities than clonotypes shared by all four sorted-subset donors.

In this sample, this clone turned up once. Its target is unknown. Sequencing used immunoSEQ multiplex PCR; TCRdb keeps in-frame clones, though not all of them. Among some 1,400,000 clones listed, roughly 97% were seen once. This sequence joins TRBV5-1 and TRBJ2-3; D gene unclear. The material sequenced was naive CD4+ T cells sorted from blood. As to subset: CD45RA+ positively selected. The source is a man aged 25-45 years in good health. The CDR3 spells CASSLGIDTQYF. The CDR3, as DNA: TGCGCCAGCAGCTTGGGTATAGATACGCAGTATTTT.